The rows below give T cell receptor beta chains drawn from one sample of a study of OX40 agonist ivuxolimab in advanced cancers. The data were produced by immunoSEQ multiplex PCR, yet TCRdb's version contains in-frame clones alone and is incomplete. The sample holds about 65,000 clones, 80% to 90% seen once. The input for sequencing was CD4+ or CD8+ T cells sorted from blood, taken in a trial of the OX40 agonist ivuxolimab. Receptors were obtained from an adult with an advanced solid tumor such as melanoma, head and neck, liver or kidney cancer. Each CDR3 is given with its conserved first and last residue. The D gene is left open where the match is weak. Some rows have no size entry. The others give once, few or many, or a class for an expanded clone.

j_call | d_call | clone_size | cdr3_length | v_call | cdr3_nt | cdr3_aa
TRBJ2-7 | TRBD1 | - | 14 | TRBV5-1 | TGCGCCAGCAGTCCCGAGACAGGGGAAAACGGGCAGTACTTC | CASSPETGENGQYF
TRBJ2-1 | - | - | 17 | TRBV5-8 | TGTGCCAGCAGCTTGCGGTCCTTACAGGGGAGGAGGGGTGAGCAGTTCTTC | CASSLRSLQGRRGEQFF
TRBJ2-7 | - | - | 12 | TRBV6-6 | TGTGCCAGCACCCGAGACCGGAACGAGCAGTACTTC | CASTRDRNEQYF
TRBJ2-2 | - | - | 16 | TRBV7-2 | TGTGCCAGCAGCTTATTGACAGGTAGAGGCACCGGGGAGCTGTTTTTT | CASSLLTGRGTGELFF
TRBJ2-2 | TRBD1 | - | 15 | TRBV11-1 | TGTGCCAGCAGCAGATGGACAGGGAACACCGGGGAGCTGTTTTTT | CASSRWTGNTGELFF
TRBJ2-7 | - | - | 14 | TRBV7-2 | TGTGCCAGCAGCTCCCGGGCAGAGTCCTACGAGCAGTACTTC | CASSSRAESYEQYF
TRBJ1-2 | - | once | 15 | TRBV7-3 | TGTGCCAGCAGCTTGTCAGGGACCCAGAACTATGGCTACACCTTC | CASSLSGTQNYGYTF
TRBJ2-3 | TRBD2 | once | 17 | TRBV11-1 | TGTGCCAGCAGCCCCTGGACTAGCGGGGCCGGCACAGATACGCAGTATTTT | CASSPWTSGAGTDTQYF
TRBJ2-5 | - | - | 17 | TRBV19 | TGTGCCAGTAGTATAGATCCCCCCGCAGGTTACCAAGAGACCCAGTACTTC | CASSIDPPAGYQETQYF
TRBJ2-7 | - | once | 14 | TRBV7-9 | TGTGCCAGCACCCAATCCGGCACAACCTACGAGCAGTACTTC | CASTQSGTTYEQYF
TRBJ2-2 | TRBD1 | - | 15 | TRBV5-1 | TGCGCCAGCAGCCCCCCGGGACAGGGGACCGGGGAGCTGTTTTTT | CASSPPGQGTGELFF
TRBJ2-3 | TRBD2 | - | 15 | TRBV19 | TGTGCCAGTAGCCTTAGCGGGGGGACCACAGATACGCAGTATTTT | CASSLSGGTTDTQYF
TRBJ1-5 | TRBD1 | - | 14 | TRBV6-1 | TGTGCCACCAAAACGACAGGGTTCAATCAGCCCCAGCATTTT | CATKTTGFNQPQHF
TRBJ1-2 | TRBD1 | - | 15 | TRBV27 | TGTGCCAGCAGCCGTTTGACAGGGGATAACTATGGCTACACCTTC | CASSRLTGDNYGYTF
TRBJ2-7 | TRBD1 | - | 15 | TRBV5-1 | TGCGCCAGCAGCCAGGGGGGACAGGGGCCCTACGAGCAGTACTTC | CASSQGGQGPYEQYF
TRBJ2-1 | TRBD2 | - | 14 | TRBV5-4 | TGTGCCAGCAGACCAGGCGGGGGGGCTGTTGAGCAGTTCTTC | CASRPGGGAVEQFF
TRBJ2-3 | - | - | 14 | TRBV5-6 | TGTGCCAGCAGCTTGTTTCTAGGCACAGATACGCAGTATTTT | CASSLFLGTDTQYF
TRBJ1-2 | TRBD1 | - | 14 | TRBV6-1 | TGTGCCAGCAGTGAATCTGGGACAGGACGTGGCTACACCTTC | CASSESGTGRGYTF
TRBJ1-5 | - | - | 15 | TRBV5-6 | TGTGCCAGCAGCTTGGCCTCTTATAGCAATCAGCCCCAGCATTTT | CASSLASYSNQPQHF
TRBJ1-1 | - | - | 13 | TRBV6-5 | TGTGCCAGCAGTTCCCGACAGCCGAGGGCGGTTTTCTTT | CASSSRQPRAVFF
TRBJ1-1 | - | - | 12 | TRBV28 | TGTGCCAGCAGTTTAAAAGGGAGTTTAGCTTTCTTT | CASSLKGSLAFF
TRBJ2-3 | TRBD2 | - | 18 | TRBV30 | TGTGCCTGGAGTGTATTTAGCGGGGGGGCGCCGGGCACAGATACGCAGTATTTT | CAWSVFSGGAPGTDTQYF
TRBJ2-6 | - | - | 14 | TRBV28 | TGTGCCAGCAGTTTAACTGCTGGGGCCAACGTCCTGACTTTC | CASSLTAGANVLTF
TRBJ2-7 | TRBD1 | - | 14 | TRBV7-9 | TGTGCCAGCAGCTCGGACAGGGAGTCCTACGAGCAGTACTTC | CASSSDRESYEQYF
TRBJ2-7 | - | - | 15 | TRBV27 | TGTGCCAGCAGTTTATCGGTATTGACTTGGGGCGAGCAGTACTTC | CASSLSVLTWGEQYF
TRBJ2-2 | - | - | 12 | TRBV19 | TGTGCCAGTACCTATTTTACCGGGGAGCTGTTTTTT | CASTYFTGELFF
TRBJ2-7 | TRBD1 | - | 16 | TRBV6-5 | TGTGCCAGCAGTTACTCGCAGACAGGGGGTTCCTACGAGCAGTACTTC | CASSYSQTGGSYEQYF
TRBJ2-5 | TRBD1 | - | 15 | TRBV4-1 | TGCGCCAGCAGCCAAGAGGCAGGGGGCGAGGAGACCCAGTACTTC | CASSQEAGGEETQYF
TRBJ2-2 | TRBD2 | - | 15 | TRBV5-1 | TGCGCCAGCAGCAGCGGGGGGACCAACACCGGGGAGCTGTTTTTT | CASSSGGTNTGELFF
TRBJ2-3 | - | - | 13 | TRBV4-2 | TGTGCCAGCAGCCAAGATCTGGCGGGTTCGCAGTATTTT | CASSQDLAGSQYF
TRBJ2-7 | TRBD2 | - | 12 | TRBV14 | TGTGCCAGCAGCCAAGGCCTGGGGGGGAAGTACTTC | CASSQGLGGKYF
TRBJ2-1 | - | - | 12 | TRBV5-6 | TGTGCCAGGAAGTCGTCGGTGAATGAGCAGTTCTTC | CARKSSVNEQFF
TRBJ2-7 | TRBD1 | - | 15 | TRBV4-1 | TGCGCCAGCAGCCGCCAGACAGGGGGTGGATACGAGCAGTACTTC | CASSRQTGGGYEQYF
TRBJ1-4 | - | - | 16 | TRBV7-9 | TGTGCCAGCAGCTCCAACAGGGTTCTCTTTAATGAAAAACTGTTTTTT | CASSSNRVLFNEKLFF
TRBJ1-6 | TRBD1 | few | 17 | TRBV29-1 | TGCAGCGTTTCGGGGGACTCAACCGGGACAGAGAATTCACCCCTCCACTTT | CSVSGDSTGTENSPLHF
TRBJ1-5 | - | - | 15 | TRBV19 | TGTGCCAGTAGTATTCGTGCAGGTAGCAATCAGCCCCAGCATTTT | CASSIRAGSNQPQHF
TRBJ1-2 | - | - | 13 | TRBV6-5 | TGTGCCAGCAGCGAACAGGGACCCTATGGCTACACCTTC | CASSEQGPYGYTF
TRBJ2-1 | - | - | 12 | TRBV2 | TGTGCCAGCAGTGAAGCTAGCAGGGTCGCGTTCTTC | CASSEASRVAFF
TRBJ2-3 | TRBD2 | few | 17 | TRBV11-1 | TGTGCCAGCACTCCTCACATACTAGCGGGAAGCACAGATACGCAGTATTTT | CASTPHILAGSTDTQYF
TRBJ2-2 | - | - | 16 | TRBV11-2 | TGTGCCAGCAGCTTAGTGGTGGGGGGAGGCCCCGGGGAGCTGTTTTTT | CASSLVVGGGPGELFF
TRBJ2-5 | TRBD2 | - | 16 | TRBV6-1 | TGTGCCAGCAGTGCGACTAGCGGGGGGCCTCGAGAGACCCAGTACTTC | CASSATSGGPRETQYF
TRBJ1-5 | - | - | 12 | TRBV5-5 | TGTGCCAGCAGTTATGAGAATCAGCCCCAGCATTTT | CASSYENQPQHF
TRBJ2-1 | TRBD2 | - | 16 | TRBV5-1 | TGCGCCAGCAGCTTGGTGGGCGGGGGGGCCCACAATGAGCAGTTCTTC | CASSLVGGGAHNEQFF
TRBJ2-7 | - | - | 16 | TRBV5-4 | TGTGCCAGCAGCCAACTCGTCGGGGGAACAACCTACGAGCAGTACTTC | CASSQLVGGTTYEQYF
TRBJ2-5 | - | - | 14 | TRBV2 | TGTGCCAGCAGTGAGGTACGGTTTCAAGAGACCCAGTACTTC | CASSEVRFQETQYF
TRBJ1-2 | - | - | 15 | TRBV27 | TGTGCCAGCAGACTGAGGGGTGGGAGCGGCTATGGCTACACCTTC | CASRLRGGSGYGYTF
TRBJ2-7 | - | - | 12 | TRBV6-5 | TGTGCCAGCAGCGCTTTTTGGAACGAGCAGTACTTC | CASSAFWNEQYF
TRBJ2-2 | TRBD2 | - | 17 | TRBV9 | TGTGCCAGCAGCGTCCTAAGCGGGGCCCCGGGAACCGGGGAGCTGTTTTTT | CASSVLSGAPGTGELFF
TRBJ1-1 | - | - | 13 | TRBV11-3 | TGTGCCAGCAGCCCGCGGGGGAGGACTGAAGCTTTCTTT | CASSPRGRTEAFF
TRBJ2-2 | - | once | 13 | TRBV10-1 | TGCGCCAGTGGGACCCAAGGGCCCGGGGAGCTGTTTTTT | CASGTQGPGELFF
TRBJ2-2 | TRBD1 | once | 16 | TRBV27 | TGTGCCAGCAGGGTCCTGACAGGGGGCGGCACCGGGGAGCTGTTTTTT | CASRVLTGGGTGELFF
TRBJ2-1 | TRBD2 | - | 20 | TRBV27 | TGTGCCAGCAGTTCGGCCCCCGGGACTAGCGGGGGGGAAGTGTCGGGTGAGCAGTTCTTC | CASSSAPGTSGGEVSGEQFF
TRBJ1-1 | - | - | 15 | TRBV18 | TGTGCCAGCTCAATCTCGCCGGGTGTGAACACTGAAGCTTTCTTT | CASSISPGVNTEAFF
TRBJ1-2 | - | few | 15 | TRBV10-2 | TGCGCCAGCAGTGAGTCGATCGCACACACCTATGGCTACACCTTC | CASSESIAHTYGYTF
TRBJ2-7 | TRBD1 | - | 15 | TRBV6-5 | TGTGCCAGCAGTTACACCGGGACAGGTCCCTACGAGCAGTACTTC | CASSYTGTGPYEQYF